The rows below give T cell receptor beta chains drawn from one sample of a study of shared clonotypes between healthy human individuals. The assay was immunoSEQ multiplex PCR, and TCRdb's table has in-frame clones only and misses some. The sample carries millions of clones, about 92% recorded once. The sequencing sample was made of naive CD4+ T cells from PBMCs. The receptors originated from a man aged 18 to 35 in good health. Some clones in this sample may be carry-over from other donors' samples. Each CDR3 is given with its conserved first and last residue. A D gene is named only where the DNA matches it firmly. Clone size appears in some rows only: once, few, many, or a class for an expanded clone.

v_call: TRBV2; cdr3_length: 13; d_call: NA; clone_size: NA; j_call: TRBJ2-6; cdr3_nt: TGTGCCAGCAGAGAACAGGGAGGCAACGTCCTGACTTTC; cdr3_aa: CASREQGGNVLTF
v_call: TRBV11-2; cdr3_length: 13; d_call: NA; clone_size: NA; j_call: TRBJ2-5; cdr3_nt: TGTGCCAGCAGCTTCGGAGCACTAGAGACCCAGTACTTC; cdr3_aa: CASSFGALETQYF
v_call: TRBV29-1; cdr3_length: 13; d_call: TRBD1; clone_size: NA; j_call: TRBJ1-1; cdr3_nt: TGCAGCGTTGAAAGGCAGGGGGCGACTGAAGCTTTCTTT; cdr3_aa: CSVERQGATEAFF
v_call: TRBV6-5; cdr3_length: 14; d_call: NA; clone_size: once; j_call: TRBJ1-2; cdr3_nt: TGTGCCAGCAGCTCCGGGGGGTATGACTATGGCTACACCTTC; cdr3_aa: CASSSGGYDYGYTF
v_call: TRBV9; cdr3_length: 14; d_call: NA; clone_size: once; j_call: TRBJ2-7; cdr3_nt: TGTGCCAGCAGCGTAGATGTTAGCCCTTACGAGCAGTACTTC; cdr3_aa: CASSVDVSPYEQYF
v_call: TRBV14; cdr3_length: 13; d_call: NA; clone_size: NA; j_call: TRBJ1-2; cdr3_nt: TGTGCCAGCAGCCAAGGGCAGTTCTATGGCTACACCTTC; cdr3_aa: CASSQGQFYGYTF
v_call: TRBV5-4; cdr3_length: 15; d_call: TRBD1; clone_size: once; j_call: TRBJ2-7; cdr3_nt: TGTGCCAGCAGCACCGCGGGACAGGGATCCTACGAGCAGTACTTC; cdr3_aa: CASSTAGQGSYEQYF
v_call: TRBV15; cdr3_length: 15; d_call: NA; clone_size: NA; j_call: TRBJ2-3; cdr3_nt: TGTGCCACCAGCAGAGTGGCGAGTGGGCGATATACGCAGTATTTT; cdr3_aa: CATSRVASGRYTQYF
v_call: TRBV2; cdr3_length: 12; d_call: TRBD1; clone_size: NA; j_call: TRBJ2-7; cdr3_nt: TGTGCCAGCAGGAGACAGGGATCCGAGCAGTACTTC; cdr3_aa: CASRRQGSEQYF
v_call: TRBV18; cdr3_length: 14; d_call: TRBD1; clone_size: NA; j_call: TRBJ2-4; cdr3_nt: TGTGCCAGCTCACAGGACAGGGGTTTGGACATTCAGTACTTC; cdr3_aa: CASSQDRGLDIQYF
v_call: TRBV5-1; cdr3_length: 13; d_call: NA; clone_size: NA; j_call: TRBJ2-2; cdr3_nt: TGCGCCAGCAGCTCGACTCTCACCGGGGAGCTGTTTTTT; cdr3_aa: CASSSTLTGELFF
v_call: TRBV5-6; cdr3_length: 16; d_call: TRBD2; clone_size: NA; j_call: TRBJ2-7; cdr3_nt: TGTGCCAGCAGCGTGCGGTCTAGCGGGAGGACCACCGAGCAGTACTTC; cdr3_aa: CASSVRSSGRTTEQYF
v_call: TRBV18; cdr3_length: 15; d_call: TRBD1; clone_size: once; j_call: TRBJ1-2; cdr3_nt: TGTGCCAGCTCACCACCGGGTGAAGGGGGCCATGGCTACACCTTC; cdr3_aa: CASSPPGEGGHGYTF
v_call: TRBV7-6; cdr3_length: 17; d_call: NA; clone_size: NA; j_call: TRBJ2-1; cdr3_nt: TGTGCCAGCAGCTCCCAATTGTTCGGGGAGCCCCGGGTTGAGCAGTTCTTC; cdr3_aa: CASSSQLFGEPRVEQFF
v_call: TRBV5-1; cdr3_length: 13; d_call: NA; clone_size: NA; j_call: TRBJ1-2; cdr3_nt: TGCGCCAGCAGCTTGTCAGGGGCGGATGGCTACACCTTC; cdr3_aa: CASSLSGADGYTF
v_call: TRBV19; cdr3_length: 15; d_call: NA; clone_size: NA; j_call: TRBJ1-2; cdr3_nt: TGTGCCAGTAGTATAGTTTCGCGGGAGACCTATGGCTACACCTTC; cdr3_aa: CASSIVSRETYGYTF
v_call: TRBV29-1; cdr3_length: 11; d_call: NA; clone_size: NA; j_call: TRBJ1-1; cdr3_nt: TGCAGCGTTGTACGGAACACTGAAGCTTTCTTT; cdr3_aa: CSVVRNTEAFF
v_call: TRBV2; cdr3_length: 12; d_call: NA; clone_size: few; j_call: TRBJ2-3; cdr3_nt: TGTGCCAGCAGCGAACGACCACACACGCAGTATTTT; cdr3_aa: CASSERPHTQYF
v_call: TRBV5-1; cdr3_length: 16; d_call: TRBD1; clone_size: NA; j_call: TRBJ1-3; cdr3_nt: TGCGCCAGCAGCTTGACAGGGGCAATGCCTGGAAACACCATATATTTT; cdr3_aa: CASSLTGAMPGNTIYF